This entry concerns a single T cell receptor beta chain. Generated by immunoSEQ multiplex PCR, the TCRdb table keeps only in-frame clones and is missing some. This table holds around 140,000 clones, over 85% found once. This record belongs to a study of control samples from healthy donors and cancer patients. The TCR comes from a young man in good health. Sample: blood.

Here the CDR3 reads CASSQGQASYEQYF. The CDR3 DNA reads as TGTGCCAGCAGCCAAGGACAGGCTTCCTACGAGCAGTACTTC. The genes are TRBV14 and TRBJ2-7, with D tentatively TRBD1 (6 bases). The CDR3 is 14 amino acids. Germline V gene sequence: CDR1 SGHDN, CDR2 FVKESK. V lost 1 base and J lost 1, with 8 bases in between.